These 3 T cell receptor beta chains were sequenced from one sample in a study of blood T cell repertoires in COVID-19 (dated by TCRdb to the early 2020s). The library was obtained by the immunoSEQ multiplex PCR assay. The table was pulled from immuneACCESS by TCRdb, which kept in-frame rearrangements only. Such tables lose some clones; where checked, under half of the loss comes from unresolved V genes, and the rest has no known cause. The sample has some 270,000 clones on record, roughly 89% of them singletons. Less than 5% of the sample comes from the top ten. The source material was peripheral blood. The receptor source for this set is a woman aged 40-49 years who had recovered from COVID-19.

The chain is built from TRBV27 and TRBJ2-3; D might be TRBD2 (7 bases). CDR1 and CDR2 from the germline V gene are MNHEY and SMNVEV (reference sequence). Trimming left V 1 base short and J 2 bases short, with 13 bases between. The CDR3 loop spans 16 amino acids. CDR3 region: CASSLLAGANTDTQYF. CDR3 nucleotides: TGTGCCAGCAGTTTATTGGCGGGGGCCAACACAGATACGCAGTATTTT.

This clone was recorded once. This chain links TRBV21-1 with TRBJ2-5; the table's D call, TRBD1, was not checked against the DNA. TRBV21-1 is a pseudogene locus. The CDR3 has 13 residues. CDR3 residues: CASRPQGEETQYF. CDR3 sequence (DNA): TGTGCCAGCAGGCCTCAGGGGGAGGAGACCCAGTACTTC.

The chain has TRBV9 and TRBJ1-3; D gene uncertain. Germline CDR1 is SGDLS and CDR2 is YYNGEE. The V and J ends lost 3 bases and 4 bases respectively, with 17 bases between them. This CDR3 comprises 16 residues. CDR3 sequence: CASSARVATQGNTIYF. DNA for the CDR3: TGTGCCAGCAGCGCCCGGGTAGCGACGCAAGGAAACACCATATATTTT.